The 32 T cell receptor beta chains below all came from one sample that was sequenced in a study of T cells in Graves' hyperthyroidism and ophthalmopathy. What was amplified from RNA transcripts were TCR beta CDR3 regions. First-round RT-PCR with HTBI primers amplified the TCR CDR3 region. Each CDR3 protein gets one entry after TCRdb re-called the multiplex PCR reads with MiXCR. The table records about 360,000 distinct CDR3 sequences, roughly 13% of them present only once. The specimen was blood. These receptors originate from a man aged 25 to 40 with Graves' hyperthyroidism that later progressed to Graves' ophthalmopathy.

For this clonotype: Just one base apart from a much larger clone, this may be a read error. The chain couples TRBV28 to TRBJ1-5; tentative D call: TRBD1 (6 bases). Germline loops: CDR1 MDHEN, CDR2 SYDVKM. The CDR3 extends over 14 amino acids. The CDR3 loop is CVSNTGTILQPQHF. DNA for the CDR3: TGTGTCAGCAACACAGGGACAATCTTACAGCCCCAGCATTTT.

This clonotype was found a few times. CDR3 DNA sequence: TGCGCCAGCAGCTTGGAACAGGCCACACGGGACAATGAGCAGTTCTTC. Amino acid sequence: CASSLEQATRDNEQFF. The chain uses TRBV5-1 and TRBJ2-1; weak D call: TRBD1 (5 bases). Germline V lookup: CDR1 SGHRS, CDR2 YFSETQ. The CDR3 runs 16 residues. Trimming left V 0 bases short and J 5 bases short, with 15 bases between.

There are a few counts of this clonotype. This chain uses TRBV3-1 with TRBJ2-3, with 10 bases lining up with TRBD2. J was trimmed by 6 bases and V by 4 bases; bases with no gene match: 7. Per the germline V gene, CDR1 is LGHDT and CDR2 is YNNKEL (reference sequence). The CDR3 is 15 amino acids. CDR3 sequence: CASSPSGGGRDTQYF. CDR3 coding DNA: TGTGCCAGCAGCCCTAGCGGGGGAGGGAGGGATACGCAGTATTTT.

To note about this clonotype: Relative to the germline gene, one junction end is altered; a read error may explain this. The chain uses TRBV4-1 and TRBJ2-5; D is possibly TRBD2 (6 bases). Per germline, CDR1 MGHRA and CDR2 YSYEKL. The length of the CDR3 is 15 residues. The chain's CDR3 is CAGSQDPGAGETQYF. Here the CDR3 DNA reads TGCGCCGGCAGCCAAGATCCCGGAGCGGGAGAGACCCAGTACTTC.

The V and J genes are TRBV5-4 and TRBJ1-2; a weak D match, TRBD1 (5 bases). Germline V gives CDR1 SGHNT, CDR2 YYREEE (reference sequence). This CDR3 is built from 14 residues. V dropped 1 base and J dropped 3 bases, with 10 bases sitting between them. The CDR3 loop is CASSLRGDHYGYTF. CDR3 sequence (DNA): TGTGCCAGCAGCTTGCGAGGGGACCACTATGGCTACACCTTC.

This clonotype was counted ten times or more. The J gene is TRBJ2-2, the V gene TRBV2, with 8 bases matching TRBD1. Germline assignment: CDR1 SNHLY and CDR2 FYNNEI. V shed 5 bases and J 2 bases; nucleotides not matched to a gene: 4. The CDR3 spans 15 residues. The CDR3 DNA reads TGTGCCAGCAGTCAGGACAGGGTAAACACCGGGGAGCTGTTTTTT. It yields the protein CASSQDRVNTGELFF.

This clonotype was recorded a few times. This rearrangement joins TRBV6-1 to TRBJ2-3, with D perhaps matching TRBD2 (6 bases). The V gene's germline CDR1 is MNHNS and CDR2 SASEGT. CDR3 length equals 13 residues. Deletions cut 6 bases from V and 5 bases from J, with 12 bases between. The CDR3 loop reads CASSIPGEDTQYF. CDR3 nucleotide sequence: TGTGCCAGCAGCATTCCGGGAGAAGATACGCAGTATTTT.

At least ten counts were recorded for this clonotype. J is TRBJ1-5 and V is TRBV30, with D possibly TRBD1 on 6 matching bases. This CDR3 spans 13 amino acids. Germline loops: CDR1 GTSNPN, CDR2 SVGIG (reference sequence). V lost 3 bases and J lost 4, with 10 bases in between. CDR3 coding DNA: TGTGCCTGGAGCGAACAGGGAAATCAGCCCCAGCATTTT. Its protein product is CAWSEQGNQPQHF.

This clonotype was detected a few times. The rearrangement uses TRBV10-1 and TRBJ2-1, with 7 bases matching TRBD1. This CDR3 region has 16 residues. The germline CDR1 and CDR2 sequences are WNHNN and SYGVQD (reference sequence). The J segment lost 8 bases and the V segment lost 5 bases, leaving 15 bases of the junction unmatched. This CDR3 is CASSPISDRSGHEQFF. CDR3 DNA sequence: TGCGCCAGCAGTCCCATCTCGGACAGGAGTGGTCATGAGCAGTTCTTC.

J is TRBJ1-5 and V is TRBV6-2 or TRBV6-3, with a tentative D call TRBD1 (6 bases). The CDR3 length is 15 residues. CDR1 and CDR2 from the germline V gene are MNHEY and SVGEGT. The V end lost 4 bases, the J end lost 6 bases, and 16 bases lay between the germline ends. The CDR3 sequence is CASSLLDRPPQPQHF. The CDR3 DNA reads as TGTGCCAGCAGTTTATTGGACAGACCGCCTCAGCCCCAGCATTTT.

V and J are TRBV27 and TRBJ1-5; D is perhaps TRBD1 (6 bases). The CDR3 extends over 15 amino acids. Germline CDR1 and CDR2: MNHEY and SMNVEV (reference sequence). The V end lost 6 bases, the J end lost 7 bases, and 19 bases lay between the germline ends. CDR3 bases: TGTGCCAGCAGCGGGGGGGAGGGGGGTGTACAGCCCCAGCATTTT. It codes for CASSGGEGGVQPQHF.

This clonotype was counted a few times. The rearrangement uses TRBV29-1 and TRBJ1-2, with D tentatively TRBD1 (5 bases). Deletions cut 2 bases from V and 4 bases from J, with 11 bases between. Germline V gene lookup returns CDR1 SQVTM and CDR2 ANQGSEA. The CDR3 has 13 amino acids. DNA for the CDR3: TGCAGCGTTGAATCGCAGGGTCGCTATGGCTACACCTTC. Translating gives CSVESQGRYGYTF.

This chain uses TRBV20-1 with TRBJ1-6, with D hard to call. Trimming took 3 bases from V and 0 from J, leaving 9 bases between them. Germline V gene sequence: CDR1 DFQATT, CDR2 SNEGSKA (reference sequence). The CDR3 extends over 15 amino acids. The CDR3 coding sequence is TGCAGTGCTAGTGTTCAGAGCTCCTATAATTCACCCCTCCACTTT. Its translation: CSASVQSSYNSPLHF.

This clonotype occurred many times. At one of its ends the junction is not consistent with the germline gene, which may arise from a read error. The rearrangement links TRBV2 to TRBJ2-4, with a weak D call TRBD1 (5 bases). Looked up from germline, CDR1 is SNHLY and CDR2 is FYNNEI. The CDR3 has 14 residues. The DNA for the CDR3 is TGTGCCAGCATTGAAGGACACCCCGGTAGTTATCAGTACTTC. This translates into CASIEGHPGSYQYF.

Only a few counts were recorded for this clonotype. J is TRBJ2-3 and V is TRBV29-1; TRBD2 might be the D (5 bases). Germline-derived CDR1 and CDR2 are SQVTM and ANQGSEA. V was cut by 3 bases and J by 1 base, with 23 bases left in between. The CDR3 is made up of 18 amino acids. The CDR3 nucleotides read TGCAGCGTTGACGGGGTCGCTAGCCAGGTTGGGGGCACAGATACGCAGTATTTT. This sequence encodes CSVDGVASQVGGTDTQYF.

This clonotype has more than one count but fewer than ten. The chain recombines TRBV11-2 with TRBJ1-1; D unresolved. The V gene lost 2 bases and the J gene lost 0 bases, with 16 bases spanning the gap. Germline values: CDR1 SGHAT, CDR2 FQNNGV. There are 17 residues in the CDR3. The CDR3 sequence: CASSLSSAASMNTEAFF. As DNA, the CDR3 is TGTGCCAGCAGCTTAAGTTCGGCAGCCTCCATGAACACTGAAGCTTTCTTT.

There are many counts of this clonotype. The chain is built from TRBV7-8 and TRBJ2-7; 7 nucleotides align to TRBD2. The V gene's germline CDR1 is SGHVS and CDR2 FQNEAQ. Losses at the gene ends were 3 bases for V and 3 bases for J; bases not matched to a gene: 11. This CDR3 contains 16 residues. The CDR3 sequence: CASSFFPGGRSYEQYF. The CDR3 DNA follows: TGTGCCAGCAGCTTTTTCCCGGGGGGTAGGAGCTACGAGCAGTACTTC.

With respect to this clonotype: Since a much larger clone is just one base distant, this may be a read error. The chain is built from TRBV9 and TRBJ2-7; 7 bases agree with TRBD1. This CDR3 comprises 14 residues. Germline CDR1 SGDLS, CDR2 YYNGEE. CDR3 amino acids: CASSPRDRGYEQCF. CDR3 in DNA: TGTGCCAGCAGCCCCCGGGACAGAGGCTACGAGCAGTGCTTC.

This clonotype came up a few times. The chain combines TRBV5-4 with TRBJ1-2; TRBD1 aligns across 7 bases. This CDR3 comprises 15 residues. Germline V gives CDR1 SGHNT, CDR2 YYREEE (reference sequence). J was trimmed by 0 bases and V by 4 bases; bases with no gene match: 6. In DNA, the CDR3 is TGTGCCAGCAGCATGACAGGGCTAGCTAACTATGGCTACACCTTC. This encodes CASSMTGLANYGYTF.

Many counts were recorded for this clonotype. The rearrangement uses TRBV2 and TRBJ1-5, with D unresolved. CDR3 length: 12 residues. The ends were cut back, 4 bases at V and 13 bases at J, with 14 bases in the middle. Germline CDR1 is SNHLY and CDR2 is FYNNEI. This chain's CDR3 is CASSGPGSTQHF. CDR3 in DNA: TGTGCCAGCAGTGGTCCTGGGTCAACACAGCATTTT.

Worth noting for this clonotype: Lacking the conserved final phenylalanine or tryptophan, this CDR3 likely reflects a read error. The chain has TRBV28 and TRBJ1-6, with D tentatively TRBD1 (5 bases). The germline CDR1 and CDR2 sequences are MDHEN and SYDVKM. V dropped 2 bases and J dropped 5 bases, with 10 bases sitting between them. There are 15 residues in the CDR3. The CDR3 sequence: CASSLEGRDNSPLHL. CDR3 coding DNA: TGTGCCAGCAGTTTAGAGGGCAGGGATAATTCACCCCTCCACCTT.

This clonotype has ten or more counts. The chain is built from TRBV4-1 and TRBJ2-2, with D perhaps TRBD1 (6 bases). Germline values: CDR1 MGHRA, CDR2 YSYEKL. The V end was cut by 2 bases, the J end by 7 bases, with 11 bases between. This CDR3 has 14 residues. The CDR3 region has the DNA TGCGCCAGCAGCCAACCAGGGGTTAGCGGGGAGCTGTTTTTT. It encodes CASSQPGVSGELFF.

The CDR3, as DNA: TGCGCCAGCAGCCAAATTGGACTAGCGGCACCGGGGGAGCTGTTTTTT. Encoded protein: CASSQIGLAAPGELFF. The J gene is TRBJ2-2, the V gene TRBV4-1, with 10 positions matching TRBD2. The V gene end was trimmed by 2 bases and the J gene end by 8 bases; junction bases not matched to a gene: 8. Germline CDR1 and CDR2: MGHRA and YSYEKL. CDR3 length equals 16 residues.

This clonotype was observed a few times. The V gene is TRBV25-1, the J gene TRBJ2-1; TRBD2 matches at 13 bases. The germline V gene has CDR1 MGHDK and CDR2 SYGVNS. V lost 7 bases to trimming and J lost 5 bases; unmatched junction nucleotides: 8. The CDR3 is 16 amino acids. This chain's CDR3 is CASIPLLAGGHNEQFF. As DNA, the CDR3 is TGTGCCAGCATCCCTCTACTAGCGGGGGGGCACAATGAGCAGTTCTTC.

This clonotype was seen only a few times. The CDR3, as DNA: TGTGCCAGCAGTTATAAGCCGGGGGGCCTAAGCACCGGGGAGCTGTTTTTT. It encodes CASSYKPGGLSTGELFF. V usage is TRBV6-9 and J usage is TRBJ2-2, with a possible D match to TRBD2 (7 bases). Looked up from germline, CDR1 is MNHGY and CDR2 is SVAAGI. Trimming shortened V by 2 bases and J by 4 bases, and 17 bases separated the two germline ends. The CDR3 sequence is 17 residues long.

This clonotype was counted a few times. The germline gene is not matched at one end of the junction; a read error may be the cause. The chain carries TRBV18 and TRBJ1-3; D gene ambiguous. The germline gives CDR1 KGHSH, CDR2 LQKENI. This CDR3 has 13 residues. In DNA, the CDR3 is TGTGCCAGCTCACCAGGGCAAAAAAAAGGAGATATTTTT. It encodes CASSPGQKKGDIF.

This clonotype showed up many times. This chain joins TRBV12-3 or TRBV12-4 and TRBJ1-6; D possibly corresponds to TRBD1 (6 bases). The CDR3 totals 14 residues. Trimming pared 5 bases from V and 8 bases from J, leaving 13 bases between. In DNA form, the CDR3 reads TGTGCCAGCAGTCTACAGGGTCTCGATTCACCCCTCCACTTT. This sequence encodes CASSLQGLDSPLHF.

This clonotype appeared many times. V gene TRBV27 combines with J gene TRBJ1-3, with 7 bases lining up with TRBD1. V trimming: 5 bases; J trimming: 0 bases; junction bases outside the gene matches: 7. CDR1 is MNHEY and CDR2 is SMNVEV in the germline V gene (reference sequence). CDR3 size: 16 residues. CDR3 sequence (DNA): TGTGCCAGCAGTCTTCAGGGGGGAAACTCTGGAAACACCATATATTTT. Encoded protein: CASSLQGGNSGNTIYF.

This clonotype was picked up a small number of times. The chain uses TRBV30 and TRBJ2-2; D not resolved. This CDR3 comprises 15 residues. V dropped 3 bases and J dropped 3 bases, with 14 bases sitting between them. From germline, CDR1 is GTSNPN and CDR2 SVGIG (reference sequence). CDR3 DNA sequence: TGTGCCTGGAGGGCAACCAACTGGGACACCGGGGAGCTGTTTTTT. It encodes CAWRATNWDTGELFF.

This clonotype was picked up many times. The chain combines TRBV28 with TRBJ1-6; 7 positions agree with TRBD1. J gave up 4 bases and V 8 bases, and 8 bases lay outside the gene matches. CDR1 and CDR2 (germline): MDHEN, SYDVKM. The CDR3 runs 15 residues. The CDR3 region is CASSGTDAYNSPLHF. The CDR3 DNA follows: TGTGCCAGCTCCGGGACAGATGCTTATAATTCACCCCTCCACTTT.

In its sample, this clonotype was seen many times. This rearrangement joins TRBV5-1 to TRBJ2-3; unclear D gene. The CDR3 is 15 amino acids. CDR1 is SGHRS, CDR2 YFSETQ, per germline. V was shortened by 1 base and J by 0 bases, with 9 bases between the two germline ends. In DNA form, the CDR3 reads TGCGCCAGCAGCTTGAGAGTCTCTAGCACAGATACGCAGTATTTT. Its translation is CASSLRVSSTDTQYF.

This clonotype was recorded at least ten times. V usage is TRBV2 and J usage is TRBJ1-2; D call uncertain. The CDR3 has 16 amino acids. The germline V and J ends were trimmed by 6 bases and 8 bases, with 25 bases remaining between them. The germline gives CDR1 SNHLY, CDR2 FYNNEI. CDR3 sequence (DNA): TGTGCCAGCAGCCACCACGGAACCACGGGCGAAGAAGGCTACACCTTC. As protein: CASSHHGTTGEEGYTF.